The rows below give T cell receptor beta chains drawn from one sample of a study of Tregs in tolerant kidney transplant recipients. Libraries were prepared by immunoSEQ multiplex PCR; TCRdb keeps only in-frame clonotypes and omits some of them. This table holds 70,000 to 95,000 clones, 80% to 95% found once. The sample consisted of Tregs from blood, taken before the transplant. These receptors all come from a human donor who received a combined kidney and bone marrow transplant. Each CDR3 is given with its conserved first and last residue. Each record gives: V gene, clone size, D gene, J gene, CDR3 protein, CDR3 DNA. A D gene is named only where the DNA matches it firmly. Some rows have no size entry. The others give once, few or many, or a class for an expanded clone.

V gene: TRBV27
clone size: NA
D gene: NA
J gene: TRBJ1-5
CDR3 protein: CASSFQGGGNQPQHF
CDR3 DNA: TGTGCCAGCAGTTTCCAGGGAGGTGGCAATCAGCCCCAGCATTTT

V gene: TRBV28
clone size: NA
D gene: NA
J gene: TRBJ2-7
CDR3 protein: CASSLRASFDEQYF
CDR3 DNA: TGTGCCAGCAGTTTGAGGGCCTCCTTTGACGAGCAGTACTTC

V gene: TRBV30
clone size: NA
D gene: NA
J gene: TRBJ1-1
CDR3 protein: CAWSTTAGLNAEAFF
CDR3 DNA: TGTGCCTGGAGTACTACTGCCGGGTTAAACGCGGAAGCTTTCTTT

V gene: TRBV10-3
clone size: NA
D gene: TRBD2
J gene: TRBJ2-1
CDR3 protein: CAISSGTSGRGDEQFF
CDR3 DNA: TGTGCCATCAGTTCCGGGACTAGCGGGAGAGGGGATGAGCAGTTCTTC

V gene: TRBV30
clone size: NA
D gene: NA
J gene: TRBJ2-7
CDR3 protein: CAWTGRYEQYF
CDR3 DNA: TGTGCCTGGACGGGACGGTACGAGCAGTACTTC

V gene: TRBV9
clone size: NA
D gene: NA
J gene: TRBJ2-7
CDR3 protein: CASSSASGGRQYF
CDR3 DNA: TGTGCCAGCAGCTCCGCCTCTGGCGGCCGGCAGTACTTC

V gene: TRBV7-2
clone size: NA
D gene: NA
J gene: TRBJ2-1
CDR3 protein: CASSHDSYNEQFF
CDR3 DNA: TGTGCCAGCAGCCATGACTCCTACAATGAGCAGTTCTTC

V gene: TRBV4-1
clone size: NA
D gene: TRBD1
J gene: TRBJ2-7
CDR3 protein: CASSVTDRVSYEQYF
CDR3 DNA: TGCGCCAGCAGCGTTACGGACAGGGTTTCTTACGAGCAGTACTTC

V gene: TRBV5-1
clone size: NA
D gene: NA
J gene: TRBJ2-1
CDR3 protein: CASGRQGDNEQFF
CDR3 DNA: TGCGCCAGCGGTCGGCAGGGCGACAATGAGCAGTTCTTC

V gene: TRBV30
clone size: NA
D gene: TRBD1
J gene: TRBJ2-5
CDR3 protein: CAWNRGETQYF
CDR3 DNA: TGTGCCTGGAACAGGGGAGAGACCCAGTACTTC

V gene: TRBV25-1
clone size: NA
D gene: TRBD1
J gene: TRBJ2-5
CDR3 protein: CASSEPRARGLQETQYF
CDR3 DNA: TGTGCCAGCAGTGAACCGAGGGCTAGGGGGCTCCAAGAGACCCAGTACTTC

V gene: TRBV30
clone size: NA
D gene: TRBD1
J gene: TRBJ1-2
CDR3 protein: CAWSVHRGHGYTF
CDR3 DNA: TGTGCCTGGAGTGTACACAGGGGGCATGGCTACACCTTC

V gene: TRBV5-1
clone size: NA
D gene: TRBD1
J gene: TRBJ2-1
CDR3 protein: CASRAAPGDRDIPFF
CDR3 DNA: TGCGCCAGCCGCGCCGCCCCTGGGGACAGGGACATCCCGTTCTTC

V gene: TRBV6-5
clone size: NA
D gene: NA
J gene: TRBJ1-1
CDR3 protein: CASSYGTGGREAFF
CDR3 DNA: TGTGCCAGCAGTTATGGCACAGGCGGCCGGGAAGCTTTCTTT

V gene: TRBV5-6
clone size: NA
D gene: NA
J gene: TRBJ2-6
CDR3 protein: CASSLASGANVLTF
CDR3 DNA: TGTGCCAGCAGCTTGGCCTCTGGGGCCAACGTCCTGACTTTC

V gene: TRBV6-1
clone size: NA
D gene: TRBD1
J gene: TRBJ2-7
CDR3 protein: CASSEIRDRNTYEQYF
CDR3 DNA: TGTGCCAGCAGTGAAATACGGGACAGGAATACCTACGAGCAGTACTTC

V gene: TRBV21-1
clone size: NA
D gene: NA
J gene: TRBJ1-3
CDR3 protein: CASSSLRGISGNTIYF
CDR3 DNA: TGTGCCAGCAGCTCCCTTAGGGGGATCTCTGGAAACACCATATATTTT

V gene: TRBV27
clone size: NA
D gene: NA
J gene: TRBJ1-6
CDR3 protein: CASSFRRSYNSPLHF
CDR3 DNA: TGTGCCAGCAGTTTTCGTCGGTCCTATAATTCACCCCTCCACTTT

V gene: TRBV11-2
clone size: NA
D gene: TRBD2
J gene: TRBJ2-6
CDR3 protein: CASSLRLAGYSGANVLTF
CDR3 DNA: TGTGCCAGCAGCTTGCGGCTAGCGGGATACTCTGGGGCCAACGTCCTGACTTTC

V gene: TRBV19
clone size: once
D gene: TRBD2
J gene: TRBJ2-1
CDR3 protein: CASSTRTSGENNEQFF
CDR3 DNA: TGTGCCAGTAGTACCAGGACTAGCGGAGAGAACAATGAGCAGTTCTTC

V gene: TRBV7-3
clone size: NA
D gene: NA
J gene: TRBJ1-1
CDR3 protein: CASSLTRLTEAFF
CDR3 DNA: TGTGCCAGCAGCTTAACGAGGCTCACTGAAGCTTTCTTT

V gene: TRBV9
clone size: NA
D gene: TRBD1
J gene: TRBJ1-4
CDR3 protein: CASSVGGQTNEKLFF
CDR3 DNA: TGTGCCAGCAGCGTAGGGGGACAGACTAATGAAAAACTGTTTTTT

V gene: TRBV7-2
clone size: NA
D gene: TRBD2
J gene: TRBJ2-7
CDR3 protein: CASSLVGLAGEPSYEQYF
CDR3 DNA: TGTGCCAGCAGCTTAGTTGGACTAGCGGGAGAGCCCTCCTACGAGCAGTACTTC

V gene: TRBV12-5
clone size: NA
D gene: TRBD2
J gene: TRBJ2-1
CDR3 protein: CASGLIPSGRGNEQFF
CDR3 DNA: TGTGCTAGTGGTTTGATCCCTAGCGGGAGAGGCAATGAGCAGTTCTTC

V gene: TRBV28
clone size: NA
D gene: TRBD2
J gene: TRBJ2-5
CDR3 protein: CASSLTSAGEYF
CDR3 DNA: TGTGCCAGCAGTCTCACTAGCGCGGGAGAGTACTTC

V gene: TRBV5-3
clone size: NA
D gene: TRBD2
J gene: TRBJ2-1
CDR3 protein: CARSLASGSGYNEQFF
CDR3 DNA: TGTGCCAGAAGCTTGGCCAGCGGGAGTGGCTACAATGAGCAGTTCTTC

V gene: TRBV28
clone size: NA
D gene: TRBD1
J gene: TRBJ1-5
CDR3 protein: CASSLYGTGEHLDNQPQHF
CDR3 DNA: TGTGCCAGCAGTTTATACGGGACAGGGGAACATCTCGACAATCAGCCCCAGCATTTT

V gene: TRBV5-1
clone size: NA
D gene: TRBD2
J gene: TRBJ2-7
CDR3 protein: CASSSGLAGEREQYF
CDR3 DNA: TGCGCCAGCAGCTCCGGACTAGCGGGAGAACGCGAGCAGTACTTC

V gene: TRBV4-2
clone size: NA
D gene: TRBD2
J gene: TRBJ2-2
CDR3 protein: CASSHFTSVGTGELFF
CDR3 DNA: TGTGCCAGCAGCCATTTTACTAGCGTTGGCACCGGGGAGCTGTTTTTT

V gene: TRBV6-6
clone size: NA
D gene: NA
J gene: TRBJ2-2
CDR3 protein: CASRGHNTGELFF
CDR3 DNA: TGTGCCAGCAGAGGACACAACACCGGGGAGCTGTTTTTT

V gene: TRBV6-6
clone size: NA
D gene: NA
J gene: TRBJ2-1
CDR3 protein: CASRRLALSYNEQFF
CDR3 DNA: TGTGCCAGCAGGCGGCTAGCTCTATCCTACAATGAGCAGTTCTTC

V gene: TRBV7-9
clone size: NA
D gene: NA
J gene: TRBJ2-2
CDR3 protein: CASSATFGSGELFF
CDR3 DNA: TGTGCCAGCAGCGCAACTTTTGGGTCCGGGGAGCTGTTTTTT

V gene: TRBV4-2
clone size: NA
D gene: NA
J gene: TRBJ2-7
CDR3 protein: CASSQDIAGRVVRYEQYF
CDR3 DNA: TGTGCCAGCAGCCAAGATATCGCCGGCAGGGTTGTTCGATACGAGCAGTACTTC

V gene: TRBV28
clone size: few
D gene: TRBD1
J gene: TRBJ1-5
CDR3 protein: CASRTGQGSQPQHF
CDR3 DNA: TGTGCCAGCAGGACGGGACAGGGGAGCCAGCCCCAGCATTTT

V gene: TRBV2
clone size: NA
D gene: TRBD1
J gene: TRBJ1-5
CDR3 protein: CASSPQQGGLQPQHF
CDR3 DNA: TGTGCCAGCAGCCCACAACAGGGGGGTTTACAGCCCCAGCATTTT

V gene: TRBV11-3
clone size: few
D gene: TRBD1
J gene: TRBJ2-2
CDR3 protein: CASSSQGAQTGELFF
CDR3 DNA: TGTGCCAGCAGCTCCCAGGGGGCGCAGACCGGGGAGCTGTTTTTT

V gene: TRBV6-1
clone size: NA
D gene: TRBD1
J gene: TRBJ2-7
CDR3 protein: CASRRDRDTYEQYF
CDR3 DNA: TGTGCCAGCAGGCGGGACAGGGACACCTACGAGCAGTACTTC

V gene: TRBV19
clone size: NA
D gene: NA
J gene: TRBJ1-2
CDR3 protein: CASSIANRRSDYGYTF
CDR3 DNA: TGTGCCAGTAGTATAGCGAATAGACGTTCTGACTATGGCTACACCTTC

V gene: TRBV28
clone size: NA
D gene: TRBD1
J gene: TRBJ1-2
CDR3 protein: CASSRDRNNYGYTF
CDR3 DNA: TGTGCCAGCAGTCGGGACAGAAATAACTATGGCTACACCTTC

V gene: TRBV13
clone size: few
D gene: NA
J gene: TRBJ1-1
CDR3 protein: CASSRGRPSTEAFF
CDR3 DNA: TGTGCCAGCAGCCGGGGTCGCCCGAGCACTGAAGCTTTCTTT

V gene: TRBV19
clone size: NA
D gene: NA
J gene: TRBJ1-1
CDR3 protein: CASTAILGALLGDTEAFF
CDR3 DNA: TGTGCCAGTACCGCAATCCTGGGGGCCTTGTTGGGGGACACTGAAGCTTTCTTT

V gene: TRBV9
clone size: NA
D gene: TRBD1
J gene: TRBJ2-1
CDR3 protein: CASSATRGPYNEQFF
CDR3 DNA: TGTGCCAGCAGCGCTACCAGGGGGCCCTACAATGAGCAGTTCTTC